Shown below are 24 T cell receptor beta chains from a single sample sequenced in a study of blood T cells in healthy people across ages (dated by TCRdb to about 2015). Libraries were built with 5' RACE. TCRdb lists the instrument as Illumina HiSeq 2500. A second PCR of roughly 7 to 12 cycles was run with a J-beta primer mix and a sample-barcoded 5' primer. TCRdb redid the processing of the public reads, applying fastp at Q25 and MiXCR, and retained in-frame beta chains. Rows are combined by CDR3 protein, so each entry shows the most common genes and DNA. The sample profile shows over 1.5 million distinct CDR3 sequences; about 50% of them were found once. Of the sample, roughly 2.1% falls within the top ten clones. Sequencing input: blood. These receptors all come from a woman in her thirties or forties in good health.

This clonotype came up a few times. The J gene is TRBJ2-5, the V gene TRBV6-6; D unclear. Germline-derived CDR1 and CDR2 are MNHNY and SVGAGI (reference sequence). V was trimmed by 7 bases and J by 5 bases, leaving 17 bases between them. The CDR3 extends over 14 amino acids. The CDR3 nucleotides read TGTGCCAGCATCCAGGTCCCCTTAGGGGAGACCCAGTACTTC. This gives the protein CASIQVPLGETQYF.

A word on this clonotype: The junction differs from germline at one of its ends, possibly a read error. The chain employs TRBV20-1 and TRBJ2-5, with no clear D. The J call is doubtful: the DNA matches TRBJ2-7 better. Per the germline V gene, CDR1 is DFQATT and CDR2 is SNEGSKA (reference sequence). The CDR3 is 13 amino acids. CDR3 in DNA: TGCAGCGCTAGATGTAAGGGTTTGGACGAGCAGTACTTC. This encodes CSARCKGLDEQYF.

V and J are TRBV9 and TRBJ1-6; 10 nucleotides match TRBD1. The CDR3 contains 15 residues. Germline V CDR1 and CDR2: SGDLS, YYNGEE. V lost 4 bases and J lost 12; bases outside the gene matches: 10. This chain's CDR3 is CASSPSSGQGGPLHF. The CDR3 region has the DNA TGTGCCAGCAGCCCTAGTTCCGGACAGGGGGGACCCCTCCACTTT.

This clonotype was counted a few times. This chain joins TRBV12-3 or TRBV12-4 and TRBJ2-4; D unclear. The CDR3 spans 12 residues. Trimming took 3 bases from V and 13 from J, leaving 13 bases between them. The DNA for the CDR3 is TGTGCCAGCAGTTTTCCCCCCTGGAAGCAGTACTTC. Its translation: CASSFPPWKQYF.

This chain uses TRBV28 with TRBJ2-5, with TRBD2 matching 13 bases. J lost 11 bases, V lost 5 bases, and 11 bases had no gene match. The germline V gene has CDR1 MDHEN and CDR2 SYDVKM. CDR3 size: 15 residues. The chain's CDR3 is CASSTLAGGPNEQYF. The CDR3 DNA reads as TGTGCCAGCAGTACACTAGCGGGGGGGCCAAATGAGCAGTACTTC.

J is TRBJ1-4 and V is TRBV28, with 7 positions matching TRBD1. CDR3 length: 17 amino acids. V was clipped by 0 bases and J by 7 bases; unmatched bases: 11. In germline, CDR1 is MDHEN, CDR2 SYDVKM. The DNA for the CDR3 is TGTGCCAGCAGTTTATGGTGGATGACAGGGAATGGTGAAAAACTGTTTTTT. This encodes CASSLWWMTGNGEKLFF.

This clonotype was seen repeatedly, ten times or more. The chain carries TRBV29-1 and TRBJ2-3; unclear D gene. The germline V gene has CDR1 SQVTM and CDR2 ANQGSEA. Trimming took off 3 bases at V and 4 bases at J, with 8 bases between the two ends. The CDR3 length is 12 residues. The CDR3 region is CSVEGSPDTQYF. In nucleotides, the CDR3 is TGCAGCGTTGAGGGTTCCCCAGATACGCAGTATTTT.

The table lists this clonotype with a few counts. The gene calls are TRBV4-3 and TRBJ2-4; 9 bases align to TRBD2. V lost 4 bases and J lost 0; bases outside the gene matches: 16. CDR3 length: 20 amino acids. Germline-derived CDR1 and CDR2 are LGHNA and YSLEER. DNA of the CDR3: TGCGCCAGCAGCCCAAACTTGGTACTAGCGGGTATACTAGCCAAAAACATTCAGTACTTC. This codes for CASSPNLVLAGILAKNIQYF.

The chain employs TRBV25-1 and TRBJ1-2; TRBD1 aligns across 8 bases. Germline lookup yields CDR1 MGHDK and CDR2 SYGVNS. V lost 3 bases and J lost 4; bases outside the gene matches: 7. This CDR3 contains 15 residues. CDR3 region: CASSDPGQGFYGYTF. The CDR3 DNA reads TGTGCCAGCAGTGACCCCGGACAGGGATTCTATGGCTACACCTTC.

The CDR3 nucleotides read TGTGCCAGCAGTTTAACAGGGGCCTTGCTCTATGGCTACACCTTC. This codes for CASSLTGALLYGYTF. The chain uses TRBV28 and TRBJ1-2, with 7 nucleotides matching TRBD1. CDR1 and CDR2 from the germline V gene are MDHEN and SYDVKM. This CDR3 region has 15 residues. With V trimmed by 2 bases and J by 4 bases, 7 bases remained unmatched.

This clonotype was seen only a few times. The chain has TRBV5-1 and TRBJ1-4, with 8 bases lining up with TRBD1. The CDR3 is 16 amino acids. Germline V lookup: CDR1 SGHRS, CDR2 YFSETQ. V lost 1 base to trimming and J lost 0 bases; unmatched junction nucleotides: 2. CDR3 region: CASSLTTGATNEKLFF. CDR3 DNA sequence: TGCGCCAGCAGCTTGACGACAGGGGCAACTAATGAAAAACTGTTTTTT.

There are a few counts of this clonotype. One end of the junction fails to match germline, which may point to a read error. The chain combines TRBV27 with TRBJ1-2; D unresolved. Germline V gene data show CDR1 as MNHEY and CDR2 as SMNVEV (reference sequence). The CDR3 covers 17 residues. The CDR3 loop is CASRLSVGRGSNYGYTF. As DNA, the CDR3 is TGTGCCAGCAGATTATCAGTAGGGCGAGGTTCTAACTATGGCTACACCTTC.

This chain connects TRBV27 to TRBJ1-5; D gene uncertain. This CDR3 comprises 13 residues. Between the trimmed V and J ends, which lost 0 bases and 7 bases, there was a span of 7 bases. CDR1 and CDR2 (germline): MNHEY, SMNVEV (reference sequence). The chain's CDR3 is CASSLSWGQPQHF. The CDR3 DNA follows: TGTGCCAGCAGTTTATCGTGGGGACAGCCCCAGCATTTT.

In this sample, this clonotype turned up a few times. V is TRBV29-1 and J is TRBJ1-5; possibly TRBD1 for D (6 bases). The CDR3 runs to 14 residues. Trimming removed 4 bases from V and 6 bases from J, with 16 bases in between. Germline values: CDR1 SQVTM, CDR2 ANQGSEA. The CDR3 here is CSVAEGVIGQPQHF. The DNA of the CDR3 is TGCAGCGTTGCCGAGGGGGTCATCGGTCAGCCCCAGCATTTT.

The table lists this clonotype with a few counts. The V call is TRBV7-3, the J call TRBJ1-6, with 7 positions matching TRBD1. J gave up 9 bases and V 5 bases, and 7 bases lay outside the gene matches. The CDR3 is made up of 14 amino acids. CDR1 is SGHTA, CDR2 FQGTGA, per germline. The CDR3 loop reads CASSATGNGSPLHF. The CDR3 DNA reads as TGTGCCAGCAGCGCGACAGGGAATGGTTCACCCCTCCACTTT.

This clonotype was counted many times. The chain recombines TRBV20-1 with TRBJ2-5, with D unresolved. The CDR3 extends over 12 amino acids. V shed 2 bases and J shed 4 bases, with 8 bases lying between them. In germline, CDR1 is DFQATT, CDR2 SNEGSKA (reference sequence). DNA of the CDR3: TGCAGTGCTAGACCGGCGGCAGAGACCCAGTACTTC. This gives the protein CSARPAAETQYF.

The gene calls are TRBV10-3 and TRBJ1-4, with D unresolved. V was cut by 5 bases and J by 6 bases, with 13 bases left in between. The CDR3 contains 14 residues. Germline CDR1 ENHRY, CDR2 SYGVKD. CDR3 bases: TGTGCCATCAGTCCGGCGGCTCCTGATGAAAAACTGTTTTTT. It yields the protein CAISPAAPDEKLFF.

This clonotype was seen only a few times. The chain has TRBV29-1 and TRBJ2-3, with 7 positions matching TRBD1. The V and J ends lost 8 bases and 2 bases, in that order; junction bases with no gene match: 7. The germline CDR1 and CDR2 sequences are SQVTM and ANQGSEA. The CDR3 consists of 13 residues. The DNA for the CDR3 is TGCAGCCAACACAGGGGATCCACAGATACGCAGTATTTT. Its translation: CSQHRGSTDTQYF.

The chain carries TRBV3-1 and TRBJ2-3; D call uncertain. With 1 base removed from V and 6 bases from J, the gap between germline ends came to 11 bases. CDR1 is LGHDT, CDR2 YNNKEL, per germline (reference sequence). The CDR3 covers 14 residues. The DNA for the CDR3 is TGTGCCAGCAGCCAAGCCATTGGTGTGGATACGCAGTATTTT. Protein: CASSQAIGVDTQYF.

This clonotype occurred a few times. This CDR3 is CSASRRNTYEQYF. CDR3 bases: TGCAGTGCTAGTCGGAGGAATACCTACGAGCAGTACTTC. V is TRBV20-1 and J is TRBJ2-7; perhaps TRBD2 as D (5 bases). Germline assignment: CDR1 DFQATT and CDR2 SNEGSKA (reference sequence). The CDR3 extends over 13 amino acids. V was cut by 3 bases and J by 2 bases, with 11 bases left in between.

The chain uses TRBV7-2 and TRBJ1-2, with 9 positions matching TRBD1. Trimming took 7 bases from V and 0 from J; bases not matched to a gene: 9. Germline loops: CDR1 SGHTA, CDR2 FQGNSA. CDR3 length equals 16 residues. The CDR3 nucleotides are TGTGCCAGCAACCGAACTGGGACAGGGACTAACTATGGCTACACCTTC. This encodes CASNRTGTGTNYGYTF.

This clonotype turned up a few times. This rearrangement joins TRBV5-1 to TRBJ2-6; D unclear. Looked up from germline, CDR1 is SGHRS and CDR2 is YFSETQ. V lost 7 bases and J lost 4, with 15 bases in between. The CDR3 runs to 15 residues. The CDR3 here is CASRPLVPGANVLTF. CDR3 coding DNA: TGCGCCAGCCGACCCCTGGTCCCGGGGGCCAACGTCCTGACTTTC.

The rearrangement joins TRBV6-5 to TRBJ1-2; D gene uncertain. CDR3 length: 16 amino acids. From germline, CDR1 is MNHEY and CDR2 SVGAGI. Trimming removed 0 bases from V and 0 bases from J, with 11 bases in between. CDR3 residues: CASSYSTHLANYGYTF. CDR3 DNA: TGTGCCAGCAGTTACTCGACGCACCTAGCTAACTATGGCTACACCTTC.

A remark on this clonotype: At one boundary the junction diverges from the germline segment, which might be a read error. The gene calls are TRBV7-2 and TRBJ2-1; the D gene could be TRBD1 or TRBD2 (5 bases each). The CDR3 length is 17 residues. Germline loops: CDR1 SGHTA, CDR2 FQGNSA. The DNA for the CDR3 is TGTGCCAGCAGCAATAGCAGACCAGGGCGGGTATACAATGAGCGGTTCTTC. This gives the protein CASSNSRPGRVYNERFF.